These 13 T cell receptor beta chains were all obtained from the same sample, sequenced in a study of shared clonotypes between healthy human individuals. Here immunoSEQ multiplex PCR was the method, and the copy in TCRdb shows in-frame clones only, minus some. Here the sample spans 650,000 to 750,000 clones, around 72% being singletons. The sample taken for sequencing was memory CD4+ T cells sorted from blood. Subset specified: CD45RA-negative fraction. These receptors all stem from a woman under 40 in good health.

This clone appeared a few times. The V gene is TRBV15, the J gene TRBJ2-1; 10 bases are shared with TRBD1. After removal of 4 bases from V and 9 bases from J, the junction contained 6 bases not matched to a gene. Germline V gives CDR1 LNHNV, CDR2 YYDKDF (reference sequence). The CDR3 covers 14 residues. The CDR3 DNA reads as TGTGCCACCAGCAAGGGACAGGGGAGTGGTGAGCAGTTCTTC. This gives the protein CATSKGQGSGEQFF.

This clone was detected a few times. The chain combines TRBV28 with TRBJ2-7, with D possibly matching TRBD2 (7 bases). With 3 bases removed from V and 2 bases from J, the gap between germline ends came to 11 bases. The germline V gene encodes CDR1 MDHEN and CDR2 SYDVKM. The CDR3 length is 14 residues. CDR3 DNA sequence: TGTGCCAGCAGTTTGTTGGGGGGGCCCTACGAGCAGTACTTC. Amino acid sequence: CASSLLGGPYEQYF. Full variable domain (remainder filled in from reference TRBV28 and TRBJ2-7): DVKVTQSSRYLVKRTGEKVFLECVQDMDHENMFWYRQDPGLGLRLIYFSYDVKMKEKGDIPEGYSVSREKKERFSLILESASTNQTSMYLCASSLLGGPYEQYFGPGTRLTVT.

The count of this clone is one. V and J are TRBV20-1 and TRBJ2-3, with D hard to call. Per the germline V gene, CDR1 is DFQATT and CDR2 is SNEGSKA (reference sequence). V lost 2 bases to trimming and J lost 6 bases, with 3 bases between them. The CDR3 has 10 residues. CDR3 residues: CSARRDTQYF. Written as DNA, the CDR3 is TGCAGTGCTAGAAGGGATACGCAGTATTTT.

The V and J genes are TRBV19 and TRBJ2-5; no reliable D call. There are 12 residues in the CDR3. The germline V gene encodes CDR1 LNHDA and CDR2 SQIVND (reference sequence). Trimming stripped 4 bases from V and 1 base from J, with 4 bases between. CDR3 protein: CASSNIQETQYF. CDR3 sequence (DNA): TGTGCCAGTAGTAACATCCAAGAGACCCAGTACTTC. Using reference TRBV19 and TRBJ2-5 for the parts outside the CDR3, the full variable domain is DGGITQSPKYLFRKEGQNVTLSCEQNLNHDAMYWYRQDPGQGLRLIYYSQIVNDFQKGDIAEGYSVSREKKESFPLTVTSAQKNPTAFYLCASSNIQETQYFGPGTRLLVL.

This sequence joins TRBV15 and TRBJ2-7; D could derive from TRBD1 or TRBD2 (5 bases each). The CDR3 contains 13 residues. Germline V gene lookup returns CDR1 LNHNV and CDR2 YYDKDF (reference sequence). Trimming shortened V by 3 bases and J by 3 bases, and 9 bases separated the two germline ends. CDR3 sequence (DNA): TGTGCCACCAGCAGCGGGACCAACTACGAGCAGTACTTC. It yields the protein CATSSGTNYEQYF. The full variable domain, with the rest looked up from reference TRBV15 and TRBJ2-7, is DAMVIQNPRYQVTQFGKPVTLSCSQTLNHNVMYWYQQKSSQAPKLLFHYYDKDFNNEADTPDNFQSRRPNTSFCFLDIRSPGLGDTAMYLCATSSGTNYEQYFGPGTRLTVT.

In its sample, this clone was seen a few times. This rearrangement joins TRBV18 to TRBJ1-1; D remains unclear. V gave up 1 base and J gave up 3 bases, with 12 bases separating them. CDR1 is KGHSH, CDR2 LQKENI, per germline. The CDR3 runs to 15 residues. The DNA for the CDR3 is TGTGCCAGCTCACCACGGCAGGTGGGTGACACTGAAGCTTTCTTT. This encodes CASSPRQVGDTEAFF. The whole variable domain, filled in from reference TRBV18 and TRBJ1-1, reads NAGVMQNPRHLVRRRGQEARLRCSPMKGHSHVYWYRQLPEEGLKFMVYLQKENIIDESGMPKERFSAEFPKEGPSILRIQQVVRGDSAAYFCASSPRQVGDTEAFFGQGTRLTVV.

Worth noting for this clone: Other DNA sequences from this sample encode an identical CDR3 as well. J is TRBJ2-7 and V is TRBV11-2; D might be TRBD2 (5 bases). The CDR3 covers 14 residues. Germline V gene lookup returns CDR1 SGHAT and CDR2 FQNNGV. Trimming shortened V by 5 bases and J by 2 bases, and 13 bases separated the two germline ends. The CDR3 spells CASSLREGPYEQYF. In nucleotides, the CDR3 is TGTGCCAGCAGCCTCCGGGAAGGGCCCTACGAGCAGTACTTC.

V is TRBV28 and J is TRBJ2-5; 8 nucleotides match TRBD2. Germline V gene lookup returns CDR1 MDHEN and CDR2 SYDVKM. CDR3 length: 17 amino acids. The J segment lost 3 bases and the V segment lost 5 bases, leaving 14 bases of the junction unmatched. As DNA, the CDR3 is TGTGCCAGCAGTCCAGGCGGGGGGAAAGCGGGAAAAGAGACCCAGTACTTC. Translating gives CASSPGGGKAGKETQYF. Full variable domain (remainder filled in from reference TRBV28 and TRBJ2-5): DVKVTQSSRYLVKRTGEKVFLECVQDMDHENMFWYRQDPGLGLRLIYFSYDVKMKEKGDIPEGYSVSREKKERFSLILESASTNQTSMYLCASSPGGGKAGKETQYFGPGTRLLVL.

V usage is TRBV20-1 and J usage is TRBJ1-1; TRBD1 might be the D (5 bases). The germline V gene encodes CDR1 DFQATT and CDR2 SNEGSKA (reference sequence). This CDR3 region has 9 residues. CDR3 DNA sequence: TGCAGGGGGGTGGCTGAAGCTTTCTTT. Translating it yields CRGVAEAFF.

With respect to this clone: This CDR3 is also generated by other DNA sequences in the sample. The CDR3 DNA follows: TGCGCCAGCAGCTTGGCTAGCGGGAGTACGCAGTATTTT. Its translation is CASSLASGSTQYF. The chain joins TRBV5-1 to TRBJ2-3, with 10 bases fitting TRBD2. J lost 8 bases, V lost 0 bases, and 0 bases had no gene match. Looked up from germline, CDR1 is SGHRS and CDR2 is YFSETQ. There are 13 residues in the CDR3.

As to this clone: At the DNA level, this CDR3 is encoded by other sequences in the same sample as well. This chain connects TRBV5-1 to TRBJ1-3; TRBD1 matches at 7 bases. The CDR3 extends over 14 amino acids. Per the germline V gene, CDR1 is SGHRS and CDR2 is YFSETQ. J gave up 2 bases and V 5 bases, and 4 bases lay outside the gene matches. CDR3 DNA sequence: TGCGCCAGCAGTGAAGGGACAGCTGGAAACACCATATATTTT. This translates into CASSEGTAGNTIYF.

The chain has TRBV11-2 and TRBJ2-1; the match to TRBD1 covers 7 bases. The junction had 13 bases not matched to a gene; V was cut back by 7 bases and J by 4 bases. The CDR3 is 16 residues long. Germline V gene data show CDR1 as SGHAT and CDR2 as FQNNGV. The chain's CDR3 is CASTSTGAHRYNEQFF. The CDR3 nucleotides are TGTGCCAGCACCTCAACAGGGGCGCATCGTTACAATGAGCAGTTCTTC.

V gene TRBV6-5 combines with J gene TRBJ1-5, with D tentatively TRBD1 (5 bases). CDR3 length equals 13 residues. Germline lookup yields CDR1 MNHEY and CDR2 SVGAGI. Trimming took off 10 bases at V and 2 bases at J, with 12 bases between the two ends. In DNA form, the CDR3 reads TGTGCCACCCCCGGGGCTCGCAATCAGCCCCAGCATTTT. This codes for CATPGARNQPQHF.